Listed below are T cell receptor beta chains from one sample, sequenced in a study of response to subunit inactivated influenza vaccine. From the RT-PCR reads, TCRdb called clonotypes with MiXCR, one entry per CDR3 protein. The repertoire holds 200,000 to 300,000 distinct CDR3 sequences, with more than 9% as singletons. The starting material was non-naive T cells sorted from PBMCs, obtained 14 days before vaccination. The receptor source for this set is a man in his forties or fifties who received an inactivated influenza vaccine. Both conserved end residues are part of each CDR3. A D gene is named only where the DNA matches it firmly. Clone size, where shown, is once, few, many, or a class for clones that have expanded.

size	D	V	J	DNA	CDR3
-	-	TRBV20-1	TRBJ2-1	TGCTGTGCTAGAGCGGCCAGCTCCTTGAAATACAATGAGCAGTTCTTC	CCARAASSLKYNEQFF
-	TRBD1	TRBV7-3	TRBJ2-3	TGTGCCAGCAGCGAGGGAACAGGGGGGTATAAAGATACGCAGTATTTT	CASSEGTGGYKDTQYF
few	-	TRBV15	TRBJ2-1	TGTGCCACCAGCAGAACCATAGCTGATGAGCAGTTCTTC	CATSRTIADEQFF
many	-	TRBV29-1	TRBJ2-5	TGCAGCGTTGAATGGGGGGGCCGGGGAGAGACCCAGTACTTC	CSVEWGGRGETQYF
few	-	TRBV9	TRBJ2-2	TGTGCCAGCAGCGTAGGGGAAGCAACCGGGGAGCTGTTTTTT	CASSVGEATGELFF
few	TRBD1	TRBV20-1	TRBJ2-7	TGCAGTGCTAGTAGTCGGGACAGGGGTTCCTACGAGCAGTACTTC	CSASSRDRGSYEQYF
many	TRBD1	TRBV6-2/TRBV6-3	TRBJ1-1	TGTGCCAGCATTGTACAGGGGAGGACTGAAGCTTTCTTT	CASIVQGRTEAFF
-	-	TRBV28	TRBJ2-1	TGTGCCAGCAGTTTCAGATGGGGGACCGAGCAGTTCTTC	CASSFRWGTEQFF
few	TRBD2	TRBV29-1	TRBJ2-4	TGCAGCGTGGCCCCCGGGGGGATGAACATTCAGTACTTC	CSVAPGGMNIQYF
-	TRBD1	TRBV2	TRBJ1-2	TGTGCCGGAAAACAGGGGAGGTTCGGCTACACCTTC	CAGKQGRFGYTF
few	TRBD2	TRBV5-1	TRBJ2-3	TGCGCCAGCAGCTTCGAGACTAGCGGGAGGTTATATACGCAGTATTTT	CASSFETSGRLYTQYF
few	TRBD1	TRBV12-3/TRBV12-4	TRBJ2-6	TGTGCCAGCAGTGGGGACAGGGGTTCTGGGGCCAACGTCCTGACTTTC	CASSGDRGSGANVLTF
-	TRBD2	TRBV9	TRBJ2-2	TGTGCCAGCAGTTGGCGGGGGGAACGAGGCGGGGAGCTGTTTTTT	CASSWRGERGGELFF
-	-	TRBV5-1	TRBJ1-4	TGCGCCAGCAGCGTGGGCAACAGGGCTACTAATGAAAAACTGTTTTTT	CASSVGNRATNEKLFF
many	-	TRBV7-2	TRBJ1-2	TGTGCCAGCAGTTTAACAGGGTATGGCTACACCTTC	CASSLTGYGYTF
-	-	TRBV7-2	TRBJ2-7	TGTGCCAGCAGCCTGGGGCTAGTAGACTCCTACGAGCAGTACTTC	CASSLGLVDSYEQYF
-	-	TRBV12-3/TRBV12-4	TRBJ1-5	TGTGCCAGCAGTTTATCACCCGGGATCCTTCATAGCAATCAGCCCCAGCATTTT	CASSLSPGILHSNQPQHF
many	TRBD1	TRBV6-2/TRBV6-3	TRBJ1-4	TGTGCCAGCAGATCTACGACAGGGCATAATGAAAAACTGTTTTTT	CASRSTTGHNEKLFF
few	-	TRBV6-1	TRBJ1-2	TGTGCCAGCACCCGACAGCCTTACTATGGCTACACCTTC	CASTRQPYYGYTF
few	TRBD2	TRBV7-2	TRBJ2-5	TGTGCCAGCAGCTTTAGTACGGGGGGGGAGACCCAGTACTTC	CASSFSTGGETQYF
many	-	TRBV12-3/TRBV12-4	TRBJ1-1	TGTGCCAGCAAAGGAAGCGGCTTTTTCACTGAAGCTTTCTTT	CASKGSGFFTEAFF
-	TRBD1	TRBV18	TRBJ2-1	TGTGCCAGCTCACAAGAAGGACAGGTCCGTGATGAGCAGTTCTTC	CASSQEGQVRDEQFF
many	-	TRBV6-6	TRBJ2-2	TGTGCCAGCAGAACAGGGACCGGGGAGCTGTTTTTT	CASRTGTGELFF
many	-	TRBV10-3	TRBJ2-3	TGTGCCATCAGTGAGTCTGAGATAGATACGCAGTATTTT	CAISESEIDTQYF
few	-	TRBV20-1	TRBJ2-3	TGCAGTGCTCACCGGGCGGGCACAGATACGCAGTATTTT	CSAHRAGTDTQYF
few	-	TRBV5-1	TRBJ2-1	TGCGCCAGCAGCTTGGCGCTAGCCCTCAATGAGCAGTTCTTC	CASSLALALNEQFF
many	-	TRBV15	TRBJ2-3	TGTGCCACCAGCCGAGGATCTAGCACAGATACGCAGTATTTT	CATSRGSSTDTQYF
-	-	TRBV7-2	TRBJ1-2	TGTGCCAGCAGCTTATCAGGTAGAGAACAAGGCTACACCTTC	CASSLSGREQGYTF
-	-	TRBV5-1	TRBJ1-2	TGCGCCAGCAGCGTCCCAAAGGAGGGGTATGGCTACACCTTC	CASSVPKEGYGYTF
-	-	TRBV11-2	TRBJ2-5	TGTGCCAGCAGCCCTGGACACCACCAAGAGACCCAGTACTTC	CASSPGHHQETQYF
-	-	TRBV5-1	TRBJ2-2	TGCGCCAGCAGCTTGTATCCACTAGGGGCAGAGACCGGGGAGCTGTTTTTT	CASSLYPLGAETGELFF
-	-	TRBV20-1	TRBJ1-2	TGCAGTGCTAGAGCCCCTAATCTATATGGCTACACCTTC	CSARAPNLYGYTF
-	TRBD2	TRBV15	TRBJ2-1	TGTGCCACCAGCAGCCGGCAGCGGGGGGCCTACAATGAGCAGTTCTTC	CATSSRQRGAYNEQFF
-	-	TRBV28	TRBJ2-2	TGTGCCAGCAGTTTAGTTGGACAGAACACCGGGGAGCTGTTTTTT	CASSLVGQNTGELFF
many	-	TRBV28	TRBJ2-4	TGTGCCAGCAGTTTTCCCAGACTAGCCAAAAACATTCAGTACTTC	CASSFPRLAKNIQYF
many	-	TRBV5-1	TRBJ1-2	TGCGCCAGCAGCTTAGGAGTGGCAGGGCCAGCTAACTATGGCTACACCTTC	CASSLGVAGPANYGYTF
-	TRBD1	TRBV4-2	TRBJ2-7	TGTGCCAGCAGCCCAGACAGGGTTCCCTACGAGCAGTACTTC	CASSPDRVPYEQYF
-	-	TRBV5-1	TRBJ1-1	TGCGCCAGCAGCACACAGGGCCAGAACACTGAAGCTTTCTTT	CASSTQGQNTEAFF
few	-	TRBV3-1	TRBJ1-1	TGTGCCAGCAGCCCCCGTTCCCCGGGCACTGAAGCTTTCTTT	CASSPRSPGTEAFF
few	-	TRBV4-3	TRBJ1-6	TGCGCCAGCAGCCAAGATCGGGGGGATCGGAGTAATTCACCCCTCCACTTT	CASSQDRGDRSNSPLHF